This T cell receptor beta chain is drawn from a study of CD8 T cells in ankylosing spondylitis (dated by TCRdb to 2016 to 2017). A note on the overall study: T cell receptor beta repertoires were profiled in healthy donors and ankylosing spondylitis patients so that disease-linked TCR variants could be found. The full study cohort was made up of 25 to 30 ankylosing spondylitis patients and 108 healthy donors. Peripheral blood samples were taken, and synovial fluid was additionally collected from ankylosing spondylitis patients. Broad study findings and their caveats: In peripheral blood, the disease-linked clones were found at relatively low frequencies and had a CD8+ phenotype. Significant enrichment of the disease-linked clones was reported in matched synovial fluid samples from ankylosing spondylitis patients. Some TCR beta motif variants had previously been reported in synovial fluid and blood of reactive arthritis patients, which suggested common disease-initiation mechanisms. A TCR beta motif of 8 or 9 highly homologous amino acid variants appeared characteristic of blood from ankylosing spondylitis patients.

For sequencing, an Illumina HiSeq 2500 was employed. Quantitative 5'-RACE with molecular barcodes was the method used to prepare the TCR beta libraries. From the authors' description of their analysis: A new computational method based on a probabilistic model of VDJ rearrangement was used to identify disease-linked TCR variants. Starting from the raw public reads, TCRdb applied fastp trimming at Q25, assembled clones with MiXCR and retained in-frame beta chains. CDR3 protein duplicates are merged, each entry listing the most common genes and DNA. TCRdb, not the original authors, processed these V and J calls. The sample records about 800,000 distinct CDR3 sequences, 12% of which are singletons. The leading ten clones occupy more than 0.5% of the sample. V drops 3 bases and J drops 0 bases, leaving 7 bases in between. Counted from cysteine to phenylalanine, this CDR3 has 14 amino acids. CDR3 DNA is the only sequence kept; it has 42 bases, read in frame from the first base. From a lookup of the germline V gene, CDR1 and CDR2 are ENHRY and SYGVKD.

In its sample, this clonotype was seen a few times. It lacks a known antigen. No base quality values were provided; no much bigger clone lies one nucleotide off. The clonotype comes from a male donor with ankylosing spondylitis. Sequencing input: blood, either unsorted or a sorted T cell fraction (not recorded which). The chain is encoded by TRBV10-3 joined to TRBJ2-3, with no reliable assignment of the D segment. The DNA is as follows: TGTGCCATCAGTGAAAGACGGAGCACAGATACGCAGTATTTT. Translated, this gives CAISERRSTDTQYF.